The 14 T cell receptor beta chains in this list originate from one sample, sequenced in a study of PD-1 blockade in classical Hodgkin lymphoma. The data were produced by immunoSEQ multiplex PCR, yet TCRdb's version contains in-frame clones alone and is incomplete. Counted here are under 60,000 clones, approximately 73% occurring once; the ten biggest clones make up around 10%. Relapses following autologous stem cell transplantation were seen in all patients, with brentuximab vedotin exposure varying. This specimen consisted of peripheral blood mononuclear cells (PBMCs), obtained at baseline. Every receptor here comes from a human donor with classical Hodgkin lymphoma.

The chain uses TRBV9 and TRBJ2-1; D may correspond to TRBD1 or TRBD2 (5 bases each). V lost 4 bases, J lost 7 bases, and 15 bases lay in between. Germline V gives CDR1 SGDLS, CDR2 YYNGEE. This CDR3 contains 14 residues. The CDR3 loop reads CASSSGTTGNEQFF. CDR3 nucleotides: TGTGCCAGCAGCTCCGGGACCACGGGGAATGAGCAGTTCTTC.

CDR3 in amino acids: CAWSQRGDGYTF. In nucleotides, the CDR3 is TGTGCCTGGAGCCAGAGGGGGGACGGCTACACCTTC. The V and J genes are TRBV30 and TRBJ1-2; perhaps TRBD1 as D (6 bases). This CDR3 is built from 12 residues. Germline CDR1 reads GTSNPN; CDR2 reads SVGIG (reference sequence). The ends were cut back, 3 bases at V and 8 bases at J, with 13 bases in the middle.

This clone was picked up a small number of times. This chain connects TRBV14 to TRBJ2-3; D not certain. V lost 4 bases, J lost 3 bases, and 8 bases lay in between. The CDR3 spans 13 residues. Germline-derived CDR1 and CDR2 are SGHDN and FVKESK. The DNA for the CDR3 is TGTGCCAGCAGCCCGCTCGGGACAGATACGCAGTATTTT. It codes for CASSPLGTDTQYF. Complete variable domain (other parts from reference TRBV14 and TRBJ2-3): EAGVTQFPSHSVIEKGQTVTLRCDPISGHDNLYWYRRVMGKEIKFLLHFVKESKQDESGMPNNRFLAERTGGTYSTLKVQPAELEDSGVYFCASSPLGTDTQYFGPGTRLTVL.

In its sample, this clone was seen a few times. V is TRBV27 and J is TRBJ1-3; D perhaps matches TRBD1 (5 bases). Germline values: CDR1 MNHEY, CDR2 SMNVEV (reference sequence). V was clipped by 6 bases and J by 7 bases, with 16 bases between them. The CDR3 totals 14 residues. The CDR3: CASSASLSGNTIYF. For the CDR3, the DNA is TGTGCCAGCAGCGCAAGCCTTTCAGGGAACACCATATATTTT.

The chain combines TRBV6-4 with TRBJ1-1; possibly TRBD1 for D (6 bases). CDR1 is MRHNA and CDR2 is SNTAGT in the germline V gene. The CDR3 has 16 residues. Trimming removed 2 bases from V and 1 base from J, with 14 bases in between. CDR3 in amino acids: CASSDTRTVQNTEAFF. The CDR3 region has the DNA TGTGCCAGCAGTGACACGCGGACAGTCCAGAACACTGAAGCTTTCTTT.

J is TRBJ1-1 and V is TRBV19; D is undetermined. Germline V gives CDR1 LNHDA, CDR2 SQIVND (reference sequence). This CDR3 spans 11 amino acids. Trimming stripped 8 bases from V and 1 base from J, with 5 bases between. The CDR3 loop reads CASAGNTEAFF. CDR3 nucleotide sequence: TGTGCCAGTGCAGGGAACACTGAAGCTTTCTTT.

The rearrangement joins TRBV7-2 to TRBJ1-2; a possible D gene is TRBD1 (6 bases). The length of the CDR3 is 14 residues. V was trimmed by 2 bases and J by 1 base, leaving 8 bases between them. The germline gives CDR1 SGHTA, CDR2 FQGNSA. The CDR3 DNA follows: TGTGCCAGCAGCTTATGGACAGTTAACTATGGCTACACCTTC. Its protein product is CASSLWTVNYGYTF.

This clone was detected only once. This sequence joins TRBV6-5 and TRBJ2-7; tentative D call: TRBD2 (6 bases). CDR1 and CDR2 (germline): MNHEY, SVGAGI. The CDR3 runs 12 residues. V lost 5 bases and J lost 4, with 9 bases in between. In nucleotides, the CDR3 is TGTGCCAGCAGTCCGGAGGGGTACGAGCAGTACTTC. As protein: CASSPEGYEQYF.

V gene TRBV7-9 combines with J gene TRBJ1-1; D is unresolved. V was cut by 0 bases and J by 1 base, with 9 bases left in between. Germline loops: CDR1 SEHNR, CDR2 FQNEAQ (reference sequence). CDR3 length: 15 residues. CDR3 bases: TGTGCCAGCAGCTTAGCCGAGATCAAGAACACTGAAGCTTTCTTT. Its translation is CASSLAEIKNTEAFF.

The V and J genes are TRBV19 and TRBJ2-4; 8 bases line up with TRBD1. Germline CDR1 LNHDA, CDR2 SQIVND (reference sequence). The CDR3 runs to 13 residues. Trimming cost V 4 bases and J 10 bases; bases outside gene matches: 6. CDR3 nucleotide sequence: TGTGCCAGTAGTACAAGGACAGGGCCGATTCAGTACTTC. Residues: CASSTRTGPIQYF.

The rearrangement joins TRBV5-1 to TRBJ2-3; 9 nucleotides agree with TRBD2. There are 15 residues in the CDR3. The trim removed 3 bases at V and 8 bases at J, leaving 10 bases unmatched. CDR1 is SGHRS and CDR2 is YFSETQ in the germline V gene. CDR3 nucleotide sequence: TGCGCCAGCAGCTCCCAGCGGGGGGCCCTCGGTACGCAGTATTTT. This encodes CASSSQRGALGTQYF.

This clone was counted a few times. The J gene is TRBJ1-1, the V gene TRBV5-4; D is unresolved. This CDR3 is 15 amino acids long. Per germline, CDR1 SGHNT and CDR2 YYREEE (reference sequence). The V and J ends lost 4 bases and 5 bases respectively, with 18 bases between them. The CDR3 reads CASSQTTGLGTEAFF. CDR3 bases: TGTGCCAGCAGCCAGACGACTGGTTTAGGGACTGAAGCTTTCTTT.

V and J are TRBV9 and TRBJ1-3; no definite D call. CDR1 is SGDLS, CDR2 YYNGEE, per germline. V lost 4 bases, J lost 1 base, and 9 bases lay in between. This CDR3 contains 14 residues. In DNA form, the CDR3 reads TGTGCCAGCAGCCCCACGGGATCTGGAAACACCATATATTTT. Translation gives CASSPTGSGNTIYF.

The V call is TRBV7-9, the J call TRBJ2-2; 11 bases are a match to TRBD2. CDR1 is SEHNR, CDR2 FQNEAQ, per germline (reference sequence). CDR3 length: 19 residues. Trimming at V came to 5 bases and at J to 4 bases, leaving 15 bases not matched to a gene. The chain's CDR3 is CASSRVAGGSSSRTGELFF. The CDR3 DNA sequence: TGTGCCAGCAGCAGAGTAGCGGGGGGGAGTTCCTCGCGCACCGGGGAGCTGTTTTTT.